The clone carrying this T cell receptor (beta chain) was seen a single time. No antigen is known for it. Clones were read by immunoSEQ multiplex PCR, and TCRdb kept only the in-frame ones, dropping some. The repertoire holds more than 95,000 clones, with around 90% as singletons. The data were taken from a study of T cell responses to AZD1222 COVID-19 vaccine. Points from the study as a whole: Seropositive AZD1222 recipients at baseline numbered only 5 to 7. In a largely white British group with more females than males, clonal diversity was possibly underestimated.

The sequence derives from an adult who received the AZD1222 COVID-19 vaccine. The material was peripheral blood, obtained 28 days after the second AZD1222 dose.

The CDR3 here is CASSVGGGSSYNEQFF. In nucleotides, the CDR3 is TGTGCCAGCAGCGTAGGCGGAGGAAGCTCCTACAATGAGCAGTTCTTC. The V call is TRBV9, the J call TRBJ2-1; tentative D call: TRBD2 (5 bases). CDR3 length: 16 amino acids. Germline CDR1 SGDLS, CDR2 YYNGEE. V shed 0 bases and J shed 0 bases, with 10 bases lying between them.